This T cell receptor beta chain was sequenced in a study of Graves' ophthalmopathy and Graves' hyperthyroidism. Concerning this clonotype: Its cognate antigen is unknown.

Certain patients were not enrolled. These were patients with other autoimmune diseases, uncontrolled infections, pregnancy or lactation. The evidence that diagnosis relied on was clinical symptoms, serum thyroxine, TRAb, thyroid ultrasound and orbital computed tomography. The authors amplified TCR beta CDR3 regions, and they did so from RNA transcripts for repertoire sequencing. First-round RT-PCR with HTBI primers preceded a second-round multiplex PCR. One entry per CDR3 protein, called by TCRdb with MiXCR from the multiplex PCR reads. The sample records 500,000 to 800,000 distinct CDR3 sequences, roughly two fifths being singletons. Study-level points and caveats: Detected in blood as well were most expanded thyroid clonotypes with frequency above 0.001.

Trimming cost V 7 bases and J 5 bases, with 14 bases left between them. Looked up from germline, CDR1 is SGHVS and CDR2 is FQNEAQ. This CDR3 has 13 amino acids. The sample taken for sequencing was peripheral blood. V is TRBV7-8 and J is TRBJ2-5, with D perhaps given as TRBD1 or TRBD2 (6 bases each). The origin of this receptor is an adult man with Graves' ophthalmopathy. In DNA, the CDR3 is TGTGCCAGCACCCTGGGGGGCGCGGAGACCCAGTACTTC. Encoded protein: CASTLGGAETQYF.